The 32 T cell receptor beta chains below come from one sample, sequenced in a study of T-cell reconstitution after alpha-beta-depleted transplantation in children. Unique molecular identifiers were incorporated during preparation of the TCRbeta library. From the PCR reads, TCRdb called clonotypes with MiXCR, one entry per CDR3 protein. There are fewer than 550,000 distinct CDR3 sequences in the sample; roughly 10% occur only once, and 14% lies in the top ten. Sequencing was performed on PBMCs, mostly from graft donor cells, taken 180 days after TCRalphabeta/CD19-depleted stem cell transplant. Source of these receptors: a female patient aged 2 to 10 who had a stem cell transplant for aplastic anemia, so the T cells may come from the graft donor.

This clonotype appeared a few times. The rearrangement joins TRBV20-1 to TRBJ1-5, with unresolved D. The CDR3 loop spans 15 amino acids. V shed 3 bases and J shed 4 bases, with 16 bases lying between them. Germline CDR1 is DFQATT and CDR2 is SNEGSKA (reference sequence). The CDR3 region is CSASLDHLRNQPQHF. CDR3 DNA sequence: TGCAGTGCTAGCCTTGACCACCTGAGGAATCAGCCCCAGCATTTT.

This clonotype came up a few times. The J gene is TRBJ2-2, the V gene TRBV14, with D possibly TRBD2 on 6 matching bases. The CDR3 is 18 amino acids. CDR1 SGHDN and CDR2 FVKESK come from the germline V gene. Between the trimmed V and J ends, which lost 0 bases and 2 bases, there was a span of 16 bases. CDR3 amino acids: CASSQDPYPGLNTGELFF. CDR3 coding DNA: TGTGCCAGCAGCCAAGATCCCTACCCGGGACTTAACACCGGGGAGCTGTTTTTT. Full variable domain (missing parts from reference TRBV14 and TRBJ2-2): EAGVTQFPSHSVIEKGQTVTLRCDPISGHDNLYWYRRVMGKEIKFLLHFVKESKQDESGMPNNRFLAERTGGTYSTLKVQPAELEDSGVYFCASSQDPYPGLNTGELFFGEGSRLTVL.

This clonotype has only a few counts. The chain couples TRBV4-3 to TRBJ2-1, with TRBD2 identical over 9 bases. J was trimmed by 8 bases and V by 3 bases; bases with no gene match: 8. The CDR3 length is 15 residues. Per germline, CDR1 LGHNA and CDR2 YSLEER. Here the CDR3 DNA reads TGCGCCAGCAGCCATCTAGCGGGGCCCGGGGATGAGCAGTTCTTC. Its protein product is CASSHLAGPGDEQFF.

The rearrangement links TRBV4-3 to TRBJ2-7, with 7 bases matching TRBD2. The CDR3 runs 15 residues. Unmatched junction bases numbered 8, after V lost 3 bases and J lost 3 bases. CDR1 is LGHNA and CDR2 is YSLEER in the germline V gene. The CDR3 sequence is CASSQVLGGGYEQYF. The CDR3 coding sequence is TGCGCCAGCAGCCAGGTCCTTGGCGGGGGCTACGAGCAGTACTTC.

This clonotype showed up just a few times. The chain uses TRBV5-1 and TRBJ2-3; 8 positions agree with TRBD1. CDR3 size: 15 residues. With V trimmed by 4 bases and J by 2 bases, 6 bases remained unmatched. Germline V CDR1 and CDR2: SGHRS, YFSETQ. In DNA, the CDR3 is TGCGCCAGCAGCCGAGGACAGGGAATCACAGATACGCAGTATTTT. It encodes CASSRGQGITDTQYF.

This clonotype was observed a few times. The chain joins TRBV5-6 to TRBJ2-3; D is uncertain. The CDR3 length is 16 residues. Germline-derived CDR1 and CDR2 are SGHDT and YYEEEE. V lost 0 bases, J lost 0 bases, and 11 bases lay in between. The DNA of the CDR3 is TGTGCCAGCAGCTTGGAGGTCTCCACTAGCACAGATACGCAGTATTTT. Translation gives CASSLEVSTSTDTQYF.

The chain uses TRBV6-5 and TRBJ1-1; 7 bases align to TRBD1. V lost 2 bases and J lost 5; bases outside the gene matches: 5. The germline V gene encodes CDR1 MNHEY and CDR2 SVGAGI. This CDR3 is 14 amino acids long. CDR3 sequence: CASSYDRGRTEAFF. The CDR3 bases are TGTGCCAGCAGTTACGATAGGGGGCGGACTGAAGCTTTCTTT.

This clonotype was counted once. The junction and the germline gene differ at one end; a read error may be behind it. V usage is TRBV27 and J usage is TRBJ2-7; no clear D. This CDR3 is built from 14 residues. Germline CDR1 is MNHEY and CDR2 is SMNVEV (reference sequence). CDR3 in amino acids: CASSLLAGFNEQHF. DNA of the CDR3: TGTGCCAGCAGTTTATTAGCAGGTTTCAACGAGCAGCACTTC.

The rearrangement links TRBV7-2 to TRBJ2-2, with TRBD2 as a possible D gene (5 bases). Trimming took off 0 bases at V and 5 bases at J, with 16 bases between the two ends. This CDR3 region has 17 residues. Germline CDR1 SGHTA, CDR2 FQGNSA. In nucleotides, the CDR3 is TGTGCCAGCAGCTTAGCGCCGTATTGGACGGGGACCGGGGAGCTGTTTTTT. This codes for CASSLAPYWTGTGELFF.

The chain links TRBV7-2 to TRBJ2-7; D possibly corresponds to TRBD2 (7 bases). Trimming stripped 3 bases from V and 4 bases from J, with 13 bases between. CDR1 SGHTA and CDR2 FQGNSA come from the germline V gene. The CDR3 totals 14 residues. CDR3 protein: CASSFWGGPYEQYV. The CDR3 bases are TGTGCCAGCAGCTTTTGGGGGGGGCCGTACGAGCAGTACGTC.

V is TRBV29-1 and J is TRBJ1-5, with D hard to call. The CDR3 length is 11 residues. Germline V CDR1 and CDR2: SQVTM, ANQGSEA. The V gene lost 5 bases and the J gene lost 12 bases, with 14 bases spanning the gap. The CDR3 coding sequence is TGCAGCGTTACCACCGGAGGTCTCCAGCATTTT. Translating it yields CSVTTGGLQHF.

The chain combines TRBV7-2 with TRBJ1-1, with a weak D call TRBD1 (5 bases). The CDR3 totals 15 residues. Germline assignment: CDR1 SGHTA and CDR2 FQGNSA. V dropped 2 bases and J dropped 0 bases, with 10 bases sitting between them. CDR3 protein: CASSLWAGMNTEAFF. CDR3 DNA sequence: TGTGCCAGCAGCTTATGGGCAGGGATGAACACTGAAGCTTTCTTT.

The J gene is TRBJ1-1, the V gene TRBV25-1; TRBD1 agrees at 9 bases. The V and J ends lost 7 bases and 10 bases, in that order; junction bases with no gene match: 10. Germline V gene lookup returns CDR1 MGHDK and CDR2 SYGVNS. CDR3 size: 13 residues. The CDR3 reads CASTRGDRVGAFF. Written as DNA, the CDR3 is TGTGCCAGCACGAGGGGGGACAGGGTTGGAGCTTTCTTT. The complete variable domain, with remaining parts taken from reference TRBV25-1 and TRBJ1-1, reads EADIYQTPRYLVIGTGKKITLECSQTMGHDKMYWYQQDPGMELHLIHYSYGVNSTEKGDLSSESTVSRIRTEHFPLTLESARPSHTSQYLCASTRGDRVGAFFGQGTRLTVV.

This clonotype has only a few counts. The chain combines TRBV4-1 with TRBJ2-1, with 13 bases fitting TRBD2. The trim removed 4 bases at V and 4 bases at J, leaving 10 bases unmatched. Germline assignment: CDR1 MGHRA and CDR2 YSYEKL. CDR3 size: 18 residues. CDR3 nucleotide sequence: TGCGCCAGCAGCCGGAAAGGAGTGGGACTAGCGGGGTACAATGAGCAGTTCTTC. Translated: CASSRKGVGLAGYNEQFF.

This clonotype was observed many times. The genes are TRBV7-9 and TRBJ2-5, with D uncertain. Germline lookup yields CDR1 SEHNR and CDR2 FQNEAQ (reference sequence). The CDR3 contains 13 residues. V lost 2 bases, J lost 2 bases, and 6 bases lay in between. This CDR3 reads CASSLFRQETQYF. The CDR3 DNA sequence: TGTGCCAGCAGCTTATTCAGACAAGAGACCCAGTACTTC. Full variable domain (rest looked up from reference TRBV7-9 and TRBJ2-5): DTGVSQNPRHKITKRGQNVTFRCDPISEHNRLYWYRQTLGQGPEFLTYFQNEAQLEKSRLLSDRFSAERPKGSFSTLEIQRTEQGDSAMYLCASSLFRQETQYFGPGTRLLVL.

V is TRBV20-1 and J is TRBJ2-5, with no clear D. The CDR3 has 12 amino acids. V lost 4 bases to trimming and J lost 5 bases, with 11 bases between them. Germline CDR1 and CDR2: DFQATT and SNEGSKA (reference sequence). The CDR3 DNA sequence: TGCAGTGCTACAGGCGATAGGGAGACCCAGTACTTC. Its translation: CSATGDRETQYF.

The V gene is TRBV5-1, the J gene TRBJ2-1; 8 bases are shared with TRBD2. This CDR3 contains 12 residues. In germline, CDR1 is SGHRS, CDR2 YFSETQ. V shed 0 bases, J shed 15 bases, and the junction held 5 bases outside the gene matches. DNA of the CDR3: TGCGCCAGCAGCTTGGGAGCGGGAGATGCGTTCTTC. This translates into CASSLGAGDAFF.

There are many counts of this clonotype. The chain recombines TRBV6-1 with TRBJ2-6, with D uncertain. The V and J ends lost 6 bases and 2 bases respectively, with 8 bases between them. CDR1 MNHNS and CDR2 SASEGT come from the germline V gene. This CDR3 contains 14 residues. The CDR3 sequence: CASRGYPGANVLTF. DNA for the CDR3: TGTGCCAGCAGGGGATACCCTGGGGCCAACGTCCTGACTTTC.

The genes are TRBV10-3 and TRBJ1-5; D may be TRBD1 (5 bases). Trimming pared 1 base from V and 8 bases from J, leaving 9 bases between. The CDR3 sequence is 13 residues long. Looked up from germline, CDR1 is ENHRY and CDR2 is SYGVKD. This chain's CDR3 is CAISEWGGEPQHF. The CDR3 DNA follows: TGTGCCATCAGTGAGTGGGGCGGGGAGCCCCAGCATTTT.

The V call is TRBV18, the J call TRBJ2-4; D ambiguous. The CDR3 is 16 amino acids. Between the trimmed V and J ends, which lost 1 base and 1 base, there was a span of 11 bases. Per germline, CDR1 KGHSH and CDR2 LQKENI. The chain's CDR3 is CASSPRLGDAKNIQYF. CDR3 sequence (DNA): TGTGCCAGCTCACCACGTCTAGGTGATGCCAAAAACATTCAGTACTTC.

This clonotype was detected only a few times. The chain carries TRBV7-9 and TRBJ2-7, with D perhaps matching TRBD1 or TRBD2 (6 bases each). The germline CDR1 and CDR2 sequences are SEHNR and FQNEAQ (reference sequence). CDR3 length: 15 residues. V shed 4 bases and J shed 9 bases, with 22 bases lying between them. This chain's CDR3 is CASSSRGLASSAQYF. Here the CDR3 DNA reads TGTGCCAGCAGCTCACGGGGGCTTGCCAGTTCCGCGCAGTACTTC.

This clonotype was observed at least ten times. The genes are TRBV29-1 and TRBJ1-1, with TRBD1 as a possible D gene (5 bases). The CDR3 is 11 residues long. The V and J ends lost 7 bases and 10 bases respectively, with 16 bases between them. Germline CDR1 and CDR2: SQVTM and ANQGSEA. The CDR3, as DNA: TGCAGCGCCCGGGGGGGACTCGGAGCTTTCTTT. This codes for CSARGGLGAFF. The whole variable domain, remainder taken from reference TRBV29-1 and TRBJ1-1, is SAVISQKPSRDICQRGTSLTIQCQVDSQVTMMFWYRQQPGQSLTLIATANQGSEATYESGFVIDKFPISRPNLTFSTLTVSNMSPEDSSIYLCSARGGLGAFFGQGTRLTVV.

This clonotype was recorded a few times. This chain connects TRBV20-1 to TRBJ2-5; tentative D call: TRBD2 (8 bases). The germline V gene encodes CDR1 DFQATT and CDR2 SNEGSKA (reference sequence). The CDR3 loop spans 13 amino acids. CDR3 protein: CNPRGGQQETQYF. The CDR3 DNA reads TGCAACCCCCGGGGGGGACAGCAAGAGACCCAGTACTTC.

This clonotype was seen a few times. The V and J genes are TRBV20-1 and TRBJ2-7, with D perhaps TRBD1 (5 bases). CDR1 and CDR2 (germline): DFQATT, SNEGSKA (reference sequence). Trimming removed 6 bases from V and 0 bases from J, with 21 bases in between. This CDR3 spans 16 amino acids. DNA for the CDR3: TGCAGTGCGGGGCCCGACGCCTTTATGAGCTCCTACGAGCAGTACTTC. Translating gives CSAGPDAFMSSYEQYF.

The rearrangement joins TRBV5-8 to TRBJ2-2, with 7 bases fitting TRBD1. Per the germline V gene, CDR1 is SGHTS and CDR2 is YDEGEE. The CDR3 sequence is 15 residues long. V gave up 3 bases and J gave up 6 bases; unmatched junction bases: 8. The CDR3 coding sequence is TGTGCCAGCAGCTCCAATACAGGGGACCCCGGGGAGCTGTTTTTT. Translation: CASSSNTGDPGELFF.

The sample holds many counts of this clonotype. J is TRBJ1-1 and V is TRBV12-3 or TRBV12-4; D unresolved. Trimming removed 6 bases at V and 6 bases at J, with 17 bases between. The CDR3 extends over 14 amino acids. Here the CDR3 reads CASRSGLRVAEAFF. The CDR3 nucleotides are TGTGCCAGCAGGTCCGGGTTGCGGGTCGCTGAAGCTTTCTTT.

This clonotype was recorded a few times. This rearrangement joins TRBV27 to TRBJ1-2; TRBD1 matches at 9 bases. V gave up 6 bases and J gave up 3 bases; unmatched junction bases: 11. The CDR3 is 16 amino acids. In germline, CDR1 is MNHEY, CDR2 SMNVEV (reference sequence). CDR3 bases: TGTGCCAGCAGCCCTGGAATCCGGACAGGGGACTATGGCTACACCTTC. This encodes CASSPGIRTGDYGYTF.

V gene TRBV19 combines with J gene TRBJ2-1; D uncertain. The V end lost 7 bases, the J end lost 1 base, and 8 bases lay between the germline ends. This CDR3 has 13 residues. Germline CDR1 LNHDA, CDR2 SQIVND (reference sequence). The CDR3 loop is CASNPGSYNEQFF. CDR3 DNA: TGTGCCAGTAATCCCGGGTCCTACAATGAGCAGTTCTTC.

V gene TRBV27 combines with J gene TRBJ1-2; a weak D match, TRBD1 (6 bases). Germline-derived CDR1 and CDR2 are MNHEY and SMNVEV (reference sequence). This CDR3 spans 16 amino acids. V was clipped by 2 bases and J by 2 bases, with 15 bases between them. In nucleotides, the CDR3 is TGTGCCAGCAGTTTAAAAGCAAGGGGGACCAACTATGGCTACACCTTC. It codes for CASSLKARGTNYGYTF.

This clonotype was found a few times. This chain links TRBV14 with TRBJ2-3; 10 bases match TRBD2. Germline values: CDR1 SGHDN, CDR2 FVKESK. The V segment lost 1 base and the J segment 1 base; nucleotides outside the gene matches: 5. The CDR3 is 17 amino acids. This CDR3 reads CASSQGPLAGGTDTQYF. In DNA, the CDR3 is TGTGCCAGCAGCCAAGGACCTCTAGCGGGAGGCACAGATACGCAGTATTTT.

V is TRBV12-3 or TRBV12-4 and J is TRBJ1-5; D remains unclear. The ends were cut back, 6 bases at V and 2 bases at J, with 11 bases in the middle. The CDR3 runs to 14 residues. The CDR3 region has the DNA TGTGCCAGCAGAATAGGACGGGGCAATCAGCCCCAGCATTTT. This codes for CASRIGRGNQPQHF.

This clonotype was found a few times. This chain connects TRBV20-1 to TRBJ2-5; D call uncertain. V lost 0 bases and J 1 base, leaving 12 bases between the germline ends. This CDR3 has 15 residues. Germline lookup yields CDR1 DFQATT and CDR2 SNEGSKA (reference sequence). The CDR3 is CSARDIPGSQETQYF. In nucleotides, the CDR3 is TGCAGTGCTAGAGATATTCCCGGATCCCAAGAGACCCAGTACTTC.